Listed here is a single TCR beta chain. This sample's treatment: 15 to 20 received Ad26.COV2.S at low or high dose, single or two shots; 5 received placebo; per-sample allocation not given. Day 63 after the first injection of vaccine or placebo was the sampling time. This vaccine is an Ad26 vector that expresses the Wuhan-strain SARS-CoV-2 spike. This entry belongs to a study of Ad26.COV2.S vaccination and SARS-CoV-2 variants. Study in general: The vaccine Ad26.COV2.S was put into the muscle once, or twice with 56 days between.

TCRdb keeps only in-frame clones here, not all; method: immunoSEQ multiplex PCR. The table includes roughly 350,000 clones, roughly 87% detected once. The CDR3 consists of 13 residues. Trimming cost V 3 bases and J 2 bases, with 7 bases left between them. Germline V gene sequence: CDR1 SGHAT, CDR2 FQNNGV. The starting material was peripheral blood, obtained in a trial of Ad26.COV2.S vaccine versus placebo. The V call is TRBV11-2, the J call TRBJ1-1, with D possibly TRBD1 on 5 matching bases. The receptor comes from a person between 18 and 59 years old who received the Ad26.COV2.S COVID-19 vaccine or a placebo. CDR3 bases: TGTGCCAGCAGCTTCGGACATAACACTGAAGCTTTCTTT. This translates into CASSFGHNTEAFF.